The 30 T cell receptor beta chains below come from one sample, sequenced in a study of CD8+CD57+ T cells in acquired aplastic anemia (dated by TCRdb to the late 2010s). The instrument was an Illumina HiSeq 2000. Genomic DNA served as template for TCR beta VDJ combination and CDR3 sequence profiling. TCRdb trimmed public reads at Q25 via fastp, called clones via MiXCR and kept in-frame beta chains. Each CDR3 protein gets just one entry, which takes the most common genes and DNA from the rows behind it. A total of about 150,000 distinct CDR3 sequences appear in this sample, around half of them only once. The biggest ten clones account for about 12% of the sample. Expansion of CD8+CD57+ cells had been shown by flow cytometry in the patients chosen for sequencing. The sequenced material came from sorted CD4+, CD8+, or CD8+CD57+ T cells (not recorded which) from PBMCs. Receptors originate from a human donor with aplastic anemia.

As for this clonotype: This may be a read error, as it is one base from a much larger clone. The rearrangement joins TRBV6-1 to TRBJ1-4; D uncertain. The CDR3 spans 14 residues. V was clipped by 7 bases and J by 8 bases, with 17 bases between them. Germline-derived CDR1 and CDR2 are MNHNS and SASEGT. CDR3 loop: CASNPVGRPEKLFF. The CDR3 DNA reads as TGTGCCAGCAACCCCGTCGGACGGCCAGAAAAACTGTTTTTT.

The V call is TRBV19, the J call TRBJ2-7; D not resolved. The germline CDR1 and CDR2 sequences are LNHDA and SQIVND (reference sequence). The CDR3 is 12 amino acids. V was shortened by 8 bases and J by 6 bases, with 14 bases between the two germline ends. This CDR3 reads CASHSVTGEQYF. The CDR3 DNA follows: TGTGCCAGTCATTCGGTTACGGGCGAGCAGTACTTC.

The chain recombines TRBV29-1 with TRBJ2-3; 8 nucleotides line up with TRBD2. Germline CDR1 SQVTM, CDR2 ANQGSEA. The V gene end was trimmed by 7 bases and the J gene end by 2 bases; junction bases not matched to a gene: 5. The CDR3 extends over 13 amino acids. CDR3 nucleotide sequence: TGCAGCGCCGGGACTAGGGCCACAGATACGCAGTATTTT. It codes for CSAGTRATDTQYF.

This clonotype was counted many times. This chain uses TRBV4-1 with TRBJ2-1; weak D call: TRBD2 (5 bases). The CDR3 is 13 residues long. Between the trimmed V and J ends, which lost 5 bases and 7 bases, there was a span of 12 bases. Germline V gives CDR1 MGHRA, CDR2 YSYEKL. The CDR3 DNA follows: TGCGCCAGCAGCACAAGGACGGGGAATGAGCAGTTCTTC. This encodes CASSTRTGNEQFF.

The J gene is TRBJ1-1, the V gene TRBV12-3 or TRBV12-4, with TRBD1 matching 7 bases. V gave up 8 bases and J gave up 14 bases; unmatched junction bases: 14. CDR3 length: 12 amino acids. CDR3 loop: CASGRGDRVLFF. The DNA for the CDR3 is TGTGCCAGCGGGAGGGGAGACAGGGTCCTCTTCTTT.

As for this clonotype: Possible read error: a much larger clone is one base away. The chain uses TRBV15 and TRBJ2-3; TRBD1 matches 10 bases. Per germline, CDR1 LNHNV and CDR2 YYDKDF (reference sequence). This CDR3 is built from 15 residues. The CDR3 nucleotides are TGTGCCGCCAGCAGTGGGACAGGGGACACAGATACGCAGTATTTT. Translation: CAASSGTGDTDTQYF.

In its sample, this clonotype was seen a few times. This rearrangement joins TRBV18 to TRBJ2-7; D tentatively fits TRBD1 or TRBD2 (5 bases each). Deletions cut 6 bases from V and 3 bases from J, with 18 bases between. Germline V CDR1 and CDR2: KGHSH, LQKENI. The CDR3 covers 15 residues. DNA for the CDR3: TGTGCCAGCTCCACAGAAAGTGGGGGTAGCTACGAGCAGTACTTC. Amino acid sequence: CASSTESGGSYEQYF.

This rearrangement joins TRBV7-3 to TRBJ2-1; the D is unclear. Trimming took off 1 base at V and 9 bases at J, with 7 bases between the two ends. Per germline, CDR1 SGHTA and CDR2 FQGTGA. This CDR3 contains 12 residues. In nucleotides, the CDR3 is TGTGCCAGCAGCTTAAAGGGCGCTGAGCAGTTCTTC. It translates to CASSLKGAEQFF.

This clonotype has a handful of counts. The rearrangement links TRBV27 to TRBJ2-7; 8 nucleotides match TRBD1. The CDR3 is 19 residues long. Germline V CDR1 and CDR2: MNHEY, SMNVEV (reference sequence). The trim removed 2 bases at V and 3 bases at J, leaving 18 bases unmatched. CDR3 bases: TGTGCCAGCAGTTTAATTCGGGGCAGGGGGCAAGTAGGGTTCTACGAGCAGTACTTC. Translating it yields CASSLIRGRGQVGFYEQYF.

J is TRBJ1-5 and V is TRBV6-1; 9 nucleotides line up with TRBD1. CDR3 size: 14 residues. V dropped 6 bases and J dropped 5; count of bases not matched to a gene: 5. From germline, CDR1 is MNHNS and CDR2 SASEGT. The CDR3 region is CASSPGQGYQPQHF. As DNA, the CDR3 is TGTGCCAGCAGCCCGGGACAGGGATATCAGCCCCAGCATTTT.

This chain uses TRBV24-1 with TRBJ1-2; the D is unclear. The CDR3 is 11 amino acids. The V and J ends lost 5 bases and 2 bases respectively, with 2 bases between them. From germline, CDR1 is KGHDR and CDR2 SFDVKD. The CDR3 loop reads CATSGNYGYTF. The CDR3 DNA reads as TGTGCCACCAGTGGGAACTATGGCTACACCTTC.

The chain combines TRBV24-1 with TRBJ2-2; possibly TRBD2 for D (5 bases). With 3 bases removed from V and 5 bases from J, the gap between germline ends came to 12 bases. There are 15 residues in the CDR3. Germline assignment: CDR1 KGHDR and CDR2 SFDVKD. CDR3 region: CATSDPRTGTGELFF. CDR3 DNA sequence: TGTGCCACCAGTGATCCTAGGACTGGGACCGGGGAGCTGTTTTTT.

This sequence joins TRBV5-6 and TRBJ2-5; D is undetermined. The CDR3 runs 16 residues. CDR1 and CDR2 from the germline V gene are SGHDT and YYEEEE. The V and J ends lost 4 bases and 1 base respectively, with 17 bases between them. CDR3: CASSQWMGSSQETQYF. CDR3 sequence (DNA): TGTGCCAGCAGCCAATGGATGGGAAGCAGCCAAGAGACCCAGTACTTC. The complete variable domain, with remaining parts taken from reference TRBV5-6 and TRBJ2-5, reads DAGVTQSPTHLIKTRGQQVTLRCSPKSGHDTVSWYQQALGQGPQFIFQYYEEEERQRGNFPDRFSGHQFPNYSSELNVNALLLGDSALYLCASSQWMGSSQETQYFGPGTRLLVL.

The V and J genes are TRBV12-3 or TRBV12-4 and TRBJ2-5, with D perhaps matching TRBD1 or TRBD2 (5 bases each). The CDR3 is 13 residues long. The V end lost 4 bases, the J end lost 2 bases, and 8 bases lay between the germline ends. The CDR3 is CASSWDRQETQYF. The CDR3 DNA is TGTGCCAGCAGTTGGGACCGACAAGAGACCCAGTACTTC.

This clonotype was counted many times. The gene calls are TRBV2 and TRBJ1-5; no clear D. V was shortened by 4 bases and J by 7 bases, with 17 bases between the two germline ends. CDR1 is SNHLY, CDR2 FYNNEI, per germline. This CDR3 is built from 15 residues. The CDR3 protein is CASSGWGRVEQPQHF. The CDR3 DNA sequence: TGTGCCAGCAGTGGGTGGGGAAGAGTAGAGCAGCCCCAGCATTTT.

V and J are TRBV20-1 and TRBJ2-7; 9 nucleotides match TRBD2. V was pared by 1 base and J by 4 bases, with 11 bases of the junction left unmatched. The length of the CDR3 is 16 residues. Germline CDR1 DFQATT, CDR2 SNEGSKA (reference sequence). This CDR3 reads CSARAPLWTSVYEQYF. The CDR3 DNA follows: TGCAGTGCTAGAGCACCCCTCTGGACTAGCGTTTACGAGCAGTACTTC.

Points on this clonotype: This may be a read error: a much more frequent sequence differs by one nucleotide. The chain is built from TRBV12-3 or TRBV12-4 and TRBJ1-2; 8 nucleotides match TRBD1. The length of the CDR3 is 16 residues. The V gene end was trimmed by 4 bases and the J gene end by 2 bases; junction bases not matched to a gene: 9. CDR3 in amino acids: CASSSSRTGSNYGYTF. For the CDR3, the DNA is TGTGCCAGCAGTTCATCTAGGACAGGGTCGAACTATGGCTACACCTTC.

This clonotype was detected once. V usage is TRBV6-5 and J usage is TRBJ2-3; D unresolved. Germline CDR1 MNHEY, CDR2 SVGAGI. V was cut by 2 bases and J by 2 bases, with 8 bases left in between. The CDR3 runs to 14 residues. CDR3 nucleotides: TGTGCCAGCAGTTACGGGCAGGACACAGATACGCAGTATTTT. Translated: CASSYGQDTDTQYF.

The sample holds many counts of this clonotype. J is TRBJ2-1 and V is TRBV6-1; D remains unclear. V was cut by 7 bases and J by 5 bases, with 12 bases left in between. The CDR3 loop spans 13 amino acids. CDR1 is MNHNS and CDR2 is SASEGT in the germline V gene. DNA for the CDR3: TGTGCCAGCACAGCCGGGCCCCACAATGAGCAGTTCTTC. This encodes CASTAGPHNEQFF.

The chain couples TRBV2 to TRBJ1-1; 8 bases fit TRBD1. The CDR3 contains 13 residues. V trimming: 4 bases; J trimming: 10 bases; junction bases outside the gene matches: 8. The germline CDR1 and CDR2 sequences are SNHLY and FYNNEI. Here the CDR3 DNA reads TGTGCCAGCAGTGCCTGGGACAGGAGTGCAGCTTTCTTT. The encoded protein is CASSAWDRSAAFF.

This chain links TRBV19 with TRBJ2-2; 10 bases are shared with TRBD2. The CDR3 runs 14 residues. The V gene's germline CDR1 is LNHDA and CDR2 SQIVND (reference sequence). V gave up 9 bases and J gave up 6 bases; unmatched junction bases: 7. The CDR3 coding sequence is TGTGCCAGCAGCCTAGCGGGGGCCTCCGGGGAGCTGTTTTTT. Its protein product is CASSLAGASGELFF.

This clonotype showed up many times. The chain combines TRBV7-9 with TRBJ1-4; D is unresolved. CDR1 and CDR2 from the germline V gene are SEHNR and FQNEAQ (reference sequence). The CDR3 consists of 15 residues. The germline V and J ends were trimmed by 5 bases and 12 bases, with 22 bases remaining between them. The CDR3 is CASSPIEGSNAELFF. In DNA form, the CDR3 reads TGTGCCAGCAGCCCGATCGAGGGATCTAATGCGGAACTGTTTTTT.

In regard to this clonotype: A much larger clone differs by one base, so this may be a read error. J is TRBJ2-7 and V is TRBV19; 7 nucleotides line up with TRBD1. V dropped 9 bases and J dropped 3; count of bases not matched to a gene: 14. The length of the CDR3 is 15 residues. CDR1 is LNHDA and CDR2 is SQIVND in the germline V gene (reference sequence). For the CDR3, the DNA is TGTGCCAGCAGTGAATCTAGGGGGCCCAGCTACGAGCAGTACTTC. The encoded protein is CASSESRGPSYEQYF.

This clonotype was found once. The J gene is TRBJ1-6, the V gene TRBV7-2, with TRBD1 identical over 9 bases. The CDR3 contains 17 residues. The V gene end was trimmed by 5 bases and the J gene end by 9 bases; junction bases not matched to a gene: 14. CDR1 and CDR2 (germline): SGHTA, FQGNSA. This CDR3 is CASSLTRTGVVASPLHF. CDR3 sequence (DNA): TGTGCCAGCAGCCTAACGAGGACAGGGGTTGTGGCTTCACCCCTCCACTTT. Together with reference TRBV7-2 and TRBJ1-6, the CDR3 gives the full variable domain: GAGVSQSPSNKVTEKGKDVELRCDPISGHTALYWYRQSLGQGLEFLIYFQGNSAPDKSGLPSDRFSAERTGGSVSTLTIQRTQQEDSAVYLCASSLTRTGVVASPLHFGNGTRLTVT.

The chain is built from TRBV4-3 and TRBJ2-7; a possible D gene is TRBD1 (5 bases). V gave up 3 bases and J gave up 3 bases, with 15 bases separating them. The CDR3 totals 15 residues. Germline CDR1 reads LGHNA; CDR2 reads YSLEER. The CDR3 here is CASSHEQGSRYEQYF. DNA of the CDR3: TGCGCCAGCAGCCATGAGCAGGGAAGCCGCTACGAGCAGTACTTC.

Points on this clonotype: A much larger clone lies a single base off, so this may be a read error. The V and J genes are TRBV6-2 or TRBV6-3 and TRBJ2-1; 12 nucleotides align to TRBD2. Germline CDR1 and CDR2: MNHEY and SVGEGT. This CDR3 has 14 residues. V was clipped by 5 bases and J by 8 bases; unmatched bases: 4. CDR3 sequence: CASSPRTSGDEQFF. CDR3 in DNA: TGTGCCAGCAGTCCACGGACTAGCGGGGATGAGCAGTTCTTC.

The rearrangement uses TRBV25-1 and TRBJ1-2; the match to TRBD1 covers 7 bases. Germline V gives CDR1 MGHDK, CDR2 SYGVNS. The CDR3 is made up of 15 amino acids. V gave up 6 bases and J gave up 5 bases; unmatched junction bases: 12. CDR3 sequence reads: CASRDPGQCRYGYTF. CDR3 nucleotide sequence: TGTGCCAGCAGGGATCCGGGACAGTGTAGATATGGCTACACCTTC.

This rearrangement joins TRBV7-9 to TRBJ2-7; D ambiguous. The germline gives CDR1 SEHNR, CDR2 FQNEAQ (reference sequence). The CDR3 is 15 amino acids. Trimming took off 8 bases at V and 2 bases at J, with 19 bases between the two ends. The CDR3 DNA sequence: TGTGCCAGCTGTCCCCTGTGGAACATGGCCTACGAGCAGTACTTC. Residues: CASCPLWNMAYEQYF.

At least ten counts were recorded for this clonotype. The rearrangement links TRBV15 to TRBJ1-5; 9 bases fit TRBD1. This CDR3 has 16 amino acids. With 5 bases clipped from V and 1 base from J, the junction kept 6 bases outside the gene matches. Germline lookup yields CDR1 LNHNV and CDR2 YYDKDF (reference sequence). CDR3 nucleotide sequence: TGTGCCACCAGCTTCCGACAGGGGGGGAGCAATCAGCCCCAGCATTTT. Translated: CATSFRQGGSNQPQHF.

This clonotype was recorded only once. The CDR3 bases are TGTGCCACCCTACCGGATGGCTACACCTTC. This encodes CATLPDGYTF. The J gene is TRBJ1-2, the V gene TRBV24-1; D is undetermined. The CDR3 has 10 residues. CDR1 KGHDR and CDR2 SFDVKD come from the germline V gene. V was cut by 9 bases and J by 6 bases, with 7 bases left in between.